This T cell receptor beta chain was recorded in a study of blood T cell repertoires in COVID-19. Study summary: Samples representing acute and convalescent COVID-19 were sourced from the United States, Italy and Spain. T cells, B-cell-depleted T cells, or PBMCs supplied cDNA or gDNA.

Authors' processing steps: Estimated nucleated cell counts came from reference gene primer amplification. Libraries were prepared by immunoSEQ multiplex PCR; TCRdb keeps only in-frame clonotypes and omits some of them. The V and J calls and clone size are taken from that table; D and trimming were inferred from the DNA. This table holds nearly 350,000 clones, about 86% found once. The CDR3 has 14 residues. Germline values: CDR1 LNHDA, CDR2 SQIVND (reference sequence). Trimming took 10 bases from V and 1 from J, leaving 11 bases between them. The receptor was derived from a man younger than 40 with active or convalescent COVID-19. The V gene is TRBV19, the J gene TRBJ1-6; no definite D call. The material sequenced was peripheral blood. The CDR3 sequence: CATARESYNSPLHF. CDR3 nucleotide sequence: TGTGCCACTGCCCGGGAGTCCTATAATTCACCCCTCCACTTT.